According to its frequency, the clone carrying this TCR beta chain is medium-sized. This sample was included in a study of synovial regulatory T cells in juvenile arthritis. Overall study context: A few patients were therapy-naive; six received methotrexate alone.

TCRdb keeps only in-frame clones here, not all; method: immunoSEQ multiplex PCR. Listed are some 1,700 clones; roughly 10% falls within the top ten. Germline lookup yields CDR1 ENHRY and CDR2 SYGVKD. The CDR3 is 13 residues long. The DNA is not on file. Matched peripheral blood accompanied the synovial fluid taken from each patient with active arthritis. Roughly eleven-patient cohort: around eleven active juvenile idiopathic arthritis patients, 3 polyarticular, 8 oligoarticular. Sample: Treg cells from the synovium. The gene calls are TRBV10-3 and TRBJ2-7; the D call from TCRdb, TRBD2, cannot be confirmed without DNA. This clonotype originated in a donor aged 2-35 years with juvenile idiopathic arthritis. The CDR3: CAISGVYSYEQYF.